The 8 T cell receptor beta chains reported below all come from one sample, sequenced in a study of graft-versus-host responses after intestinal transplantation. Their target antigens are unknown. Libraries were prepared by immunoSEQ multiplex PCR; TCRdb keeps only in-frame clonotypes and omits some of them. The data show more than 65,000 clones, around 90% seen once. The starting material was unstimulated CD8+ T cells sorted from spleen or lymph node cells, obtained before intestinal transplant. Source of these receptors: a human donor who received an intestinal transplant.

The J gene is TRBJ1-1, the V gene TRBV25-1, with a possible D match to TRBD1 (6 bases). The germline gives CDR1 MGHDK, CDR2 SYGVNS. V was clipped by 1 base and J by 4 bases, with 22 bases between them. The CDR3 is 18 amino acids. CDR3 loop: CASSELGWQGRLGTEAFF. CDR3 coding DNA: TGTGCCAGCAGTGAATTGGGGTGGCAGGGGCGGTTGGGCACTGAAGCTTTCTTT.

The chain carries TRBV13 and TRBJ2-7; possible D gene TRBD2, 5 bases. Trimming left V 1 base short and J 5 bases short, with 9 bases between. This CDR3 contains 13 residues. Per germline, CDR1 PRHDT and CDR2 FYEKMQ (reference sequence). The CDR3 here is CASSLVYGDEQYF. In nucleotides, the CDR3 is TGTGCCAGCAGCTTAGTATACGGGGACGAGCAGTACTTC.

V gene TRBV6-4 combines with J gene TRBJ2-7; TRBD1 agrees at 7 bases. Germline V gene data show CDR1 as MRHNA and CDR2 as SNTAGT. There are 14 residues in the CDR3. Losses at the gene ends were 5 bases for V and 1 base for J; bases not matched to a gene: 5. The CDR3: CASSPAGGSYEQYF. As DNA, the CDR3 is TGTGCCAGCAGTCCGGCAGGGGGTTCCTACGAGCAGTACTTC.

The chain joins TRBV11-2 to TRBJ2-7; D is unresolved. CDR3 length: 12 residues. The V gene lost 7 bases and the J gene lost 1 base, with 8 bases spanning the gap. The germline gives CDR1 SGHAT, CDR2 FQNNGV. CDR3 residues: CASIDISYEQYF. CDR3 coding DNA: TGTGCCAGCATCGACATATCCTACGAGCAGTACTTC.

V usage is TRBV12-5 and J usage is TRBJ2-5, with TRBD2 matching 11 bases. CDR1 and CDR2 (germline): LGHNT, FRNRAP. Trimming took 6 bases from V and 5 from J; bases not matched to a gene: 5. The CDR3 loop spans 14 amino acids. CDR3: CASGLAGGGETQYF. CDR3 DNA: TGTGCTAGTGGCCTAGCGGGGGGTGGGGAGACCCAGTACTTC.

The rearrangement joins TRBV2 to TRBJ2-7, with TRBD2 matching 7 bases. There are 14 residues in the CDR3. Germline V CDR1 and CDR2: SNHLY, FYNNEI. With 0 bases clipped from V and 3 bases from J, the junction kept 2 bases outside the gene matches. CDR3 sequence (DNA): TGTGCCAGCAGTGAAGCCGCGGGGGACTACGAGCAGTACTTC. Translating gives CASSEAAGDYEQYF.

This clone was counted only a few times. V usage is TRBV5-8 and J usage is TRBJ2-7; 9 positions agree with TRBD1. The V gene end was trimmed by 4 bases and the J gene end by 2 bases; junction bases not matched to a gene: 7. From germline, CDR1 is SGHTS and CDR2 YDEGEE. The CDR3 extends over 15 amino acids. CDR3 bases: TGTGCCAGCAGCCCCTCGGGACAGGGTCCCTACGAGCAGTACTTC. This sequence encodes CASSPSGQGPYEQYF.

This clone was picked up one time. The chain has TRBV9 and TRBJ1-6; tentatively, D is TRBD1 (5 bases). Trimming pared 4 bases from V and 7 bases from J, leaving 18 bases between. This CDR3 is built from 16 residues. CDR1 and CDR2 from the germline V gene are SGDLS and YYNGEE. In DNA, the CDR3 is TGTGCCAGCAGCCACCAGGGTTTGACGTACAATTCACCCCTCCACTTT. It yields the protein CASSHQGLTYNSPLHF.